A single sample gave rise to the 19 T cell receptor beta chains below, sequenced in a study of PD-L1 blockade in urothelial cancer. Time point reported: pretreatment peripheral blood. Clones were read by immunoSEQ multiplex PCR, and TCRdb kept only the in-frame ones, dropping some. The data contain over 75,000 clones, under 90% of them singletons. Sample: PBMCs, taken around atezolizumab (anti-PD-L1) treatment. The source of these receptors is a man between 60 and 70 years old with urothelial cancer.

The chain recombines TRBV28 with TRBJ2-7, with 7 bases aligning to TRBD1. Germline V CDR1 and CDR2: MDHEN, SYDVKM. V dropped 5 bases and J dropped 3; count of bases not matched to a gene: 10. The CDR3 is 15 amino acids. CDR3 amino acids: CASSRPTGLGYEQYF. CDR3 bases: TGTGCCAGCAGTCGCCCGACAGGGCTAGGCTACGAGCAGTACTTC.

The J gene is TRBJ2-1, the V gene TRBV6-1; 13 bases fit TRBD2. Germline CDR1 and CDR2: MNHNS and SASEGT. The trim removed 6 bases at V and 4 bases at J, leaving 3 bases unmatched. The CDR3 extends over 15 amino acids. The CDR3 DNA is TGTGCCAGCAGGAGGACTAGCGGGGGTTACAATGAGCAGTTCTTC. Amino acids: CASRRTSGGYNEQFF.

This rearrangement joins TRBV5-1 to TRBJ2-7; possibly TRBD1 for D (5 bases). The CDR3 extends over 14 amino acids. Germline CDR1 reads SGHRS; CDR2 reads YFSETQ. Trimming cost V 4 bases and J 4 bases, with 15 bases left between them. CDR3 sequence: CASSEVSGQYEQYF. The CDR3 DNA sequence: TGCGCCAGCAGCGAAGTGTCAGGGCAGTACGAGCAGTACTTC.

The rearrangement joins TRBV19 to TRBJ2-6; the match to TRBD1 covers 11 bases. V lost 11 bases, J lost 0 bases, and 9 bases stayed unmatched. The CDR3 is made up of 17 amino acids. Germline CDR1 is LNHDA and CDR2 is SQIVND (reference sequence). Written as DNA, the CDR3 is TGTGCCGGCCGTCCGGGACAGGGGGACTCTGGGGCCAACGTCCTGACTTTC. The encoded protein is CAGRPGQGDSGANVLTF.

The CDR3 DNA is TGTGCCAGCAGCCGGGACAGGGGGTCGAACACCGGGGAGCTGTTTTTT. Translation: CASSRDRGSNTGELFF. The chain is built from TRBV5-4 and TRBJ2-2, with 11 nucleotides matching TRBD1. Germline-derived CDR1 and CDR2 are SGHNT and YYREEE (reference sequence). The CDR3 totals 16 residues. Trimming at V came to 4 bases and at J to 0 bases, leaving 2 bases not matched to a gene.

The rearrangement links TRBV5-4 to TRBJ1-5; TRBD1 agrees at 7 bases. Germline CDR1 SGHNT, CDR2 YYREEE (reference sequence). CDR3 length equals 14 residues. V lost 4 bases, J lost 4 bases, and 5 bases stayed unmatched. CDR3 coding DNA: TGTGCCAGCAGCAGCCGGGACAGTAATCAGCCCCAGCATTTT. This encodes CASSSRDSNQPQHF.

The sample holds a few counts of this clone. V and J are TRBV7-6 and TRBJ1-5; D gene unclear. CDR3 size: 14 residues. Germline CDR1 is SGHVS and CDR2 is FNYEAQ. V was trimmed by 5 bases and J by 3 bases, leaving 11 bases between them. CDR3 nucleotide sequence: TGTGCCAGCAGCCTGGCCGAATCCAATCAGCCCCAGCATTTT. It yields the protein CASSLAESNQPQHF.

This clone was picked up one time. The chain joins TRBV7-2 to TRBJ2-7; 10 bases are shared with TRBD2. The trim removed 5 bases at V and 0 bases at J, leaving 7 bases unmatched. CDR3 length: 16 amino acids. The germline V gene has CDR1 SGHTA and CDR2 FQGNSA. CDR3 in amino acids: CASSGLAVRSSYEQYF. Here the CDR3 DNA reads TGTGCCAGCAGCGGACTAGCGGTTAGGAGCTCCTACGAGCAGTACTTC.

The J gene is TRBJ2-3, the V gene TRBV5-1; 7 bases are a match to TRBD1. The CDR3 is made up of 14 amino acids. Germline CDR1 is SGHRS and CDR2 is YFSETQ. V gave up 2 bases and J gave up 5 bases; unmatched junction bases: 5. Here the CDR3 reads CASSFKGAQDTQYF. The CDR3 nucleotides read TGCGCCAGCAGCTTTAAGGGGGCGCAAGATACGCAGTATTTT. Supplemented by reference TRBV5-1 and TRBJ2-3, the full variable domain reads KAGVTQTPRYLIKTRGQQVTLSCSPISGHRSVSWYQQTPGQGLQFLFEYFSETQRNKGNFPGRFSGRQFSNSRSEMNVSTLELGDSALYLCASSFKGAQDTQYFGPGTRLTVL.

The chain is built from TRBV5-1 and TRBJ2-1; 10 nucleotides line up with TRBD2. The CDR3 sequence is 16 residues long. V lost 0 bases, J lost 3 bases, and 3 bases stayed unmatched. Germline V gene sequence: CDR1 SGHRS, CDR2 YFSETQ. Here the CDR3 reads CASSLAASGSYNEQFF. The DNA for the CDR3 is TGCGCCAGCAGCTTGGCGGCTAGCGGGAGCTACAATGAGCAGTTCTTC.

The table lists this clone with a count of one. The chain has TRBV7-8 and TRBJ1-2, with D tentatively TRBD1 (6 bases). The CDR3 spans 15 residues. From germline, CDR1 is SGHVS and CDR2 FQNEAQ. With 5 bases removed from V and 6 bases from J, the gap between germline ends came to 19 bases. The CDR3 DNA reads TGTGCCAGCAGCACCCGGACAGTCAGGGGCCATGGCTACACCTTC. Translation: CASSTRTVRGHGYTF.

The gene calls are TRBV19 and TRBJ2-1; D might be TRBD2 (5 bases). Germline CDR1 reads LNHDA; CDR2 reads SQIVND (reference sequence). Between the trimmed V and J ends, which lost 7 bases and 5 bases, there was a span of 15 bases. CDR3 length equals 14 residues. CDR3 protein: CASTFGVGNNEQFF. The CDR3 DNA reads as TGTGCCAGTACCTTCGGGGTGGGAAACAATGAGCAGTTCTTC. Full variable domain (missing parts from reference TRBV19 and TRBJ2-1): DGGITQSPKYLFRKEGQNVTLSCEQNLNHDAMYWYRQDPGQGLRLIYYSQIVNDFQKGDIAEGYSVSREKKESFPLTVTSAQKNPTAFYLCASTFGVGNNEQFFGPGTRLTVL.

The chain employs TRBV6-5 and TRBJ1-5, with D possibly being TRBD1 (6 bases). V was clipped by 2 bases and J by 1 base, with 9 bases between them. The CDR3 extends over 15 amino acids. CDR1 and CDR2 from the germline V gene are MNHEY and SVGAGI. CDR3 protein: CASSYPGDSNQPQHF. In nucleotides, the CDR3 is TGTGCCAGCAGTTACCCAGGGGACAGCAATCAGCCCCAGCATTTT.

CDR3 bases: TGTGCCTGGAACGGGGGACAGGGGGTATTCAATGAGCAGTTCTTC. It specifies CAWNGGQGVFNEQFF. The V call is TRBV30, the J call TRBJ2-1, with 11 bases matching TRBD1. The CDR3 extends over 15 amino acids. Per germline, CDR1 GTSNPN and CDR2 SVGIG (reference sequence). The J segment lost 6 bases and the V segment lost 4 bases, leaving 8 bases of the junction unmatched.

This chain connects TRBV5-6 to TRBJ1-6, with 9 bases identical to TRBD1. The CDR3 contains 17 residues. Germline V lookup: CDR1 SGHDT, CDR2 YYEEEE. Losses at the gene ends were 0 bases for V and 10 bases for J; bases not matched to a gene: 11. Here the CDR3 reads CASSLGGPGQGGSPLHF. The CDR3 DNA follows: TGTGCCAGCAGCTTGGGTGGTCCGGGACAGGGAGGATCACCCCTCCACTTT.

The chain uses TRBV15 and TRBJ1-2; TRBD1 matches at 8 bases. CDR1 is LNHNV and CDR2 is YYDKDF in the germline V gene (reference sequence). The J segment lost 4 bases and the V segment lost 5 bases, leaving 6 bases of the junction unmatched. The length of the CDR3 is 14 residues. The CDR3 region is CATSRLDRAYGYTF. The CDR3 DNA reads TGTGCCACCAGCCGTTTGGACAGGGCCTATGGCTACACCTTC.

The chain has TRBV5-1 and TRBJ1-3; D not resolved. The length of the CDR3 is 16 residues. The germline CDR1 and CDR2 sequences are SGHRS and YFSETQ. V was trimmed by 0 bases and J by 0 bases, leaving 10 bases between them. CDR3 sequence (DNA): TGCGCCAGCAGCTTGGCCGAAATCAGCTCTGGAAACACCATATATTTT. Translated, it gives CASSLAEISSGNTIYF.

V gene TRBV19 combines with J gene TRBJ1-5; possible D gene TRBD1, 6 bases. Per the germline V gene, CDR1 is LNHDA and CDR2 is SQIVND (reference sequence). The CDR3 spans 12 residues. The V end was cut by 8 bases, the J end by 4 bases, with 9 bases between. The DNA for the CDR3 is TGTGCCAGTCGACAGGTAAATCAGCCCCAGCATTTT. It codes for CASRQVNQPQHF.

The chain carries TRBV11-2 and TRBJ2-1; 9 bases line up with TRBD1. Trimming at V came to 5 bases and at J to 2 bases, leaving 4 bases not matched to a gene. CDR3 length equals 15 residues. The germline gives CDR1 SGHAT, CDR2 FQNNGV. The CDR3 here is CASSPRDRAYNEQFF. The CDR3 nucleotides are TGTGCCAGCAGCCCTCGGGACAGGGCCTACAATGAGCAGTTCTTC.